This is a list of T cell receptor beta chains from one sample in a study of shared clonotypes between healthy human individuals. Using immunoSEQ multiplex PCR, the repertoire was profiled, and TCRdb retains in-frame clones only, with some absent. There are some 1,100,000 clones in the sample; approximately 80% occur only once, and more than 0.5% lies in the top ten. Material: memory CD4+ T cells from PBMCs. These receptors were taken from a man aged 18 to 29 in good health. Some clones in this sample may be carry-over from other donors' samples. Both conserved end residues are part of each CDR3. D genes are given only for firm matches. Some rows have no size entry. The others give once, few or many, or a class for an expanded clone.

V	J	size	D	CDR3	DNA
TRBV18	TRBJ2-7	-	-	CASSSGQTGYEQYF	TGTGCCAGCTCATCCGGCCAGACAGGCTACGAGCAGTACTTC
TRBV15	TRBJ2-3	-	-	CATSRDYPGADTQYF	TGTGCCACCAGCAGAGATTACCCGGGAGCGGATACGCAGTATTTT
TRBV30	TRBJ1-2	-	-	CAWRRQNYGYTF	TGTGCCTGGAGGCGACAGAACTATGGCTACACCTTC
TRBV14	TRBJ1-1	-	-	CASSQEVGRAFF	TGTGCCAGCAGCCAAGAGGTGGGACGGGCTTTCTTT
TRBV6-5	TRBJ2-7	-	TRBD2	CASSSGIGYEQYF	TGTGCCAGCAGTAGCGGGATTGGCTACGAGCAGTACTTC
TRBV9	TRBJ1-2	once	-	CASSVVPLDDYGYTF	TGTGCCAGCAGCGTAGTTCCTCTAGACGACTATGGCTACACCTTC
TRBV19	TRBJ2-1	-	TRBD1	CASEGRQGATYNEQFF	TGTGCCAGTGAGGGGCGACAGGGGGCCACCTACAATGAGCAGTTCTTC
TRBV11-2	TRBJ2-7	-	TRBD2	CASSFSSGRTYEQYF	TGTGCCAGCAGCTTCTCTAGCGGGCGTACCTACGAGCAGTACTTC
TRBV28	TRBJ2-3	-	-	CASSPQDTQYF	TGTGCCAGCAGCCCCCAAGATACGCAGTATTTT
TRBV5-1	TRBJ2-7	many	-	CASSFAPSLGALAYEQYF	TGCGCCAGCAGCTTCGCTCCCTCTCTCGGGGCGCTCGCCTACGAGCAGTACTTC
TRBV6-1	TRBJ1-6	-	TRBD1	CASSEGRGSPLHF	TGTGCCAGCAGTGAGGGCAGGGGGTCACCCCTCCACTTT
TRBV10-3	TRBJ2-3	-	-	CAISAQPLPGRHTDTQYF	TGTGCCATCAGTGCCCAGCCCCTTCCCGGGCGGCACACAGATACGCAGTATTTT
TRBV28	TRBJ2-3	once	TRBD1	CASSLQDRALEFEYF	TGTGCCAGCAGTTTACAGGACAGGGCCTTGGAATTCGAGTATTTT
TRBV30	TRBJ1-2	-	TRBD1	CTWTLYTGEGYGYTF	TGTACCTGGACCTTGTACACAGGGGAAGGCTATGGCTACACCTTC
TRBV23-1	TRBJ2-7	-	-	CASSQIRDGAYEQYF	TGCGCCAGCAGTCAGATCCGGGACGGAGCCTACGAGCAGTACTTC
TRBV5-6	TRBJ1-2	-	-	CASSTGRPYGYTF	TGTGCCAGCAGCACCGGACGGCCCTATGGCTACACCTTC
TRBV6-1	TRBJ2-7	-	-	CASSDHSSSRPYEQYF	TGTGCCAGCAGTGACCATAGTTCCTCGCGTCCCTACGAGCAGTACTTC